Below, 4 T cell receptor beta chains from the same sample are listed, as sequenced in a study of blood T cells in healthy people across ages. Primers used in a second PCR of roughly 6 to 11 cycles were a sample-barcoded 5' primer and a J-beta primer mix. TCRdb re-analysed the 5' RACE reads in MiXCR, keeping a single row per CDR3 protein. Of 580,000 or so distinct CDR3 sequences listed, around half are singletons. The sequencing sample was made of blood. Receptors were obtained from a man aged 80 or over in good health.

The chain is built from TRBV7-2 and TRBJ2-5; 10 nucleotides align to TRBD2. Germline trimming cut 6 bases from V and 5 bases from J; bases unmatched to any gene: 9. CDR1 SGHTA and CDR2 FQGNSA come from the germline V gene. This CDR3 region has 15 residues. CDR3 DNA sequence: TGTGCCAGCAGTACATCGACTAGCGGGTTTGAGACCCAGTACTTC. Translated: CASSTSTSGFETQYF.

The V call is TRBV6-6, the J call TRBJ2-5; D is possibly TRBD2 (6 bases). The CDR3 has 14 residues. V lost 5 bases, J lost 4 bases, and 14 bases lay in between. From germline, CDR1 is MNHNY and CDR2 SVGAGI (reference sequence). CDR3 amino acids: CASSPQLAVETQYF. CDR3 sequence (DNA): TGTGCCAGCAGTCCACAATTAGCGGTAGAGACCCAGTACTTC.

This chain links TRBV28 with TRBJ2-1; 11 nucleotides line up with TRBD1. The V and J ends lost 5 bases and 4 bases, in that order; junction bases with no gene match: 7. CDR3 size: 16 residues. Looked up from germline, CDR1 is MDHEN and CDR2 is SYDVKM. The CDR3 nucleotides read TGTGCCAGCAGTCCCGGGACAGGGGGTCCGTACAATGAGCAGTTCTTC. This codes for CASSPGTGGPYNEQFF. The entire variable domain, with the rest obtained from reference TRBV28 and TRBJ2-1, is as follows: DVKVTQSSRYLVKRTGEKVFLECVQDMDHENMFWYRQDPGLGLRLIYFSYDVKMKEKGDIPEGYSVSREKKERFSLILESASTNQTSMYLCASSPGTGGPYNEQFFGPGTRLTVL.

CDR3 in DNA: TGTGCCAGCAGGAGCACAGGGAATGGCCAGCCCCAGCATTTT. This translates into CASRSTGNGQPQHF. The chain carries TRBV6-2 or TRBV6-3 and TRBJ1-5; a weak D match, TRBD1 (6 bases). V lost 6 bases to trimming and J lost 7 bases, with 16 bases between them. Germline CDR1 is MNHEY and CDR2 is SVGEGT. This CDR3 contains 14 residues.